This TCR beta chain was identified in a study of blood T cells in healthy people across ages. Healthy Caucasian individuals from Russia aged roughly 6 to 90 served as donors. The germline CDR1 and CDR2 sequences are MDHEN and SYDVKM. V shed 3 bases and J shed 0 bases, with 21 bases lying between them. This CDR3 contains 18 residues. For the second PCR, which ran for 7 to 11 cycles, a sample-barcoded 5' primer and a J-beta primer mix were used. TCRdb recomputed calls from the 5' RACE reads with MiXCR, one row per CDR3 protein. This sample carries hundreds of thousands of distinct CDR3 sequences, around 28% of them seen once, and the ten largest clones take approximately 15%.

The sequencing input was blood. This receptor was obtained from a woman of 80 years or more in good health. This chain links TRBV28 with TRBJ2-7; the D is unclear. This chain's CDR3 is CASSLPPSLYTHSYEQYF. The CDR3 DNA is TGTGCCAGCAGTTTGCCTCCTTCCCTGTACACGCACTCCTACGAGCAGTACTTC.